These 13 T cell receptor beta chains were all obtained from the same sample, sequenced in a study of sequential checkpoint blockade in melanoma. The treatment: randomized to nivolumab then ipilimumab (arm A) or the reverse (arm B). Assay: immunoSEQ multiplex PCR; the TCRdb copy retains only in-frame clones and omits some. Here the sample spans some 14,000 clones, approximately 52% being singletons. The sequences come from CD8+ T cells sorted from blood (inferred from file names), collected from a patient given nivolumab and ipilimumab in sequence. The receptors were sampled from a human donor with melanoma.

The chain recombines TRBV11-2 with TRBJ2-1, with 7 bases fitting TRBD2. The trim removed 5 bases at V and 4 bases at J, leaving 8 bases unmatched. CDR1 and CDR2 (germline): SGHAT, FQNNGV. The CDR3 consists of 15 residues. DNA of the CDR3: TGTGCCAGCAGCCCTCCGGGACTACTTTACAATGAGCAGTTCTTC. As protein: CASSPPGLLYNEQFF.

The gene calls are TRBV6-5 and TRBJ2-1; 13 nucleotides match TRBD2. With 6 bases clipped from V and 10 bases from J, the junction kept 9 bases outside the gene matches. The CDR3 length is 15 residues. Germline V gene lookup returns CDR1 MNHEY and CDR2 SVGAGI. CDR3 amino acids: CASRPGLAGSREQFF. As DNA, the CDR3 is TGTGCCAGCAGACCGGGACTAGCGGGATCGCGGGAGCAGTTCTTC.

V usage is TRBV4-1 and J usage is TRBJ2-7; 8 nucleotides agree with TRBD1. The CDR3 extends over 15 amino acids. In germline, CDR1 is MGHRA, CDR2 YSYEKL. The V segment lost 4 bases and the J segment 0 bases; nucleotides outside the gene matches: 5. The CDR3 sequence is CASSPGTGSSYEQYF. CDR3 nucleotide sequence: TGCGCCAGCAGCCCCGGGACAGGCAGCTCCTACGAGCAGTACTTC.

This sequence joins TRBV2 and TRBJ1-2; D may be TRBD1 (6 bases). Trimming stripped 5 bases from V and 5 bases from J, with 21 bases between. CDR1 and CDR2 (germline): SNHLY, FYNNEI. The CDR3 runs to 16 residues. The CDR3 is CASSPVREGGVYGYTF. The CDR3 DNA reads as TGTGCCAGCAGTCCCGTAAGGGAGGGGGGAGTTTATGGCTACACCTTC.

The chain carries TRBV27 and TRBJ2-1; possibly TRBD2 for D (6 bases). Germline values: CDR1 MNHEY, CDR2 SMNVEV (reference sequence). This CDR3 is built from 14 residues. The V end lost 6 bases, the J end lost 4 bases, and 13 bases lay between the germline ends. This chain's CDR3 is CASRGGGLYNEQFF. DNA of the CDR3: TGTGCCAGCAGGGGGGGTGGGCTGTACAATGAGCAGTTCTTC.

Only a few counts were recorded for this clone. V and J are TRBV19 and TRBJ2-7; perhaps TRBD1 as D (6 bases). CDR1 is LNHDA and CDR2 is SQIVND in the germline V gene (reference sequence). V lost 3 bases and J 3 bases, leaving 12 bases between the germline ends. The CDR3 runs to 14 residues. CDR3 nucleotides: TGTGCCAGTAGTATCGGCACAGGGAGCTACGAGCAGTACTTC. It encodes CASSIGTGSYEQYF. Full variable domain (rest looked up from reference TRBV19 and TRBJ2-7): DGGITQSPKYLFRKEGQNVTLSCEQNLNHDAMYWYRQDPGQGLRLIYYSQIVNDFQKGDIAEGYSVSREKKESFPLTVTSAQKNPTAFYLCASSIGTGSYEQYFGPGTRLTVT.

The chain combines TRBV2 with TRBJ2-7; no clear D. Looked up from germline, CDR1 is SNHLY and CDR2 is FYNNEI. V was clipped by 4 bases and J by 3 bases, with 7 bases between them. The CDR3 covers 12 residues. The CDR3 DNA reads TGTGCCAGCAGTGTCTCAGACTACGAGCAGTACTTC. It encodes CASSVSDYEQYF.

V usage is TRBV5-4 and J usage is TRBJ1-2; D not certain. CDR3 length equals 14 residues. Germline V gives CDR1 SGHNT, CDR2 YYREEE (reference sequence). Trimming stripped 6 bases from V and 2 bases from J, with 14 bases between. CDR3 sequence (DNA): TGTGCCAGCACCATCGAACAGCGGAACTATGGCTACACCTTC. This gives the protein CASTIEQRNYGYTF.

This clone is medium-sized. This sequence joins TRBV5-4 and TRBJ2-7; D remains ambiguous. Trimming stripped 0 bases from V and 3 bases from J, with 10 bases between. Germline V gene lookup returns CDR1 SGHNT and CDR2 YYREEE (reference sequence). CDR3 length equals 14 residues. CDR3 residues: CASSLAGEDYEQYF. CDR3 in DNA: TGTGCCAGCAGCTTGGCGGGTGAAGACTACGAGCAGTACTTC. Full variable domain (outside the CDR3, taken from reference TRBV5-4 and TRBJ2-7): ETGVTQSPTHLIKTRGQQVTLRCSSQSGHNTVSWYQQALGQGPQFIFQYYREEENGRGNFPPRFSGLQFPNYSSELNVNALELDDSALYLCASSLAGEDYEQYFGPGTRLTVT.

This chain links TRBV29-1 with TRBJ2-7; perhaps TRBD1 as D (6 bases). The germline V gene encodes CDR1 SQVTM and CDR2 ANQGSEA. The CDR3 is 15 residues long. Trimming took off 0 bases at V and 3 bases at J, with 15 bases between the two ends. The CDR3 spells CSVEEASGQIYEQYF. CDR3 DNA: TGCAGCGTTGAAGAAGCCTCAGGACAGATCTACGAGCAGTACTTC.

The rearrangement uses TRBV5-1 and TRBJ2-5; no clear D. The V and J ends lost 3 bases and 4 bases respectively, with 19 bases between them. The CDR3 covers 16 residues. Per the germline V gene, CDR1 is SGHRS and CDR2 is YFSETQ. Here the CDR3 DNA reads TGCGCCAGCAGCTCGAGAGGTGGTGGTTTCAGAGAGACCCAGTACTTC. This codes for CASSSRGGGFRETQYF.

J is TRBJ1-2 and V is TRBV7-2; 12 bases match TRBD1. Germline lookup yields CDR1 SGHTA and CDR2 FQGNSA. CDR3 size: 14 residues. With V trimmed by 5 bases and J by 5 bases, 3 bases remained unmatched. The CDR3 spells CASSPGQGAYGYTF. Here the CDR3 DNA reads TGTGCCAGCAGCCCGGGACAGGGGGCGTATGGCTACACCTTC.

This CDR3 is CASSPPVTGLVEAFF. CDR3 in DNA: TGTGCCAGCAGCCCCCCCGTGACAGGGCTTGTCGAAGCTTTCTTT. The chain couples TRBV6-5 to TRBJ1-1; 7 bases line up with TRBD1. The CDR3 spans 15 residues. In germline, CDR1 is MNHEY, CDR2 SVGAGI. Trimming removed 6 bases from V and 8 bases from J; junction bases left unmatched: 15.